This T cell receptor (beta chain) was sequenced during a study of blood T cell repertoires in COVID-19. Study-wide background: The cDNA or gDNA used as material had been derived from T cells, B-cell-depleted T cells, or PBMCs.

Assay: immunoSEQ multiplex PCR; the TCRdb copy retains only in-frame clones and omits some. The sample has 200,000 to 250,000 clones; about 90% are singletons. Germline V lookup: CDR1 MDHEN, CDR2 SYDVKM. This CDR3 region has 16 residues. Trimming removed 8 bases from V and 3 bases from J; junction bases left unmatched: 11. The chain is built from TRBV28 and TRBJ2-7, with 12 bases aligning to TRBD1. Sequencing used peripheral blood. This clonotype was sampled from a woman aged 55-70 years with acute or convalescent COVID-19. The CDR3 region has the DNA TGTGCCAGCTGGGATCCCGGGACAGGGGGCCTCTACGAGCAGTACTTC. Translating gives CASWDPGTGGLYEQYF.